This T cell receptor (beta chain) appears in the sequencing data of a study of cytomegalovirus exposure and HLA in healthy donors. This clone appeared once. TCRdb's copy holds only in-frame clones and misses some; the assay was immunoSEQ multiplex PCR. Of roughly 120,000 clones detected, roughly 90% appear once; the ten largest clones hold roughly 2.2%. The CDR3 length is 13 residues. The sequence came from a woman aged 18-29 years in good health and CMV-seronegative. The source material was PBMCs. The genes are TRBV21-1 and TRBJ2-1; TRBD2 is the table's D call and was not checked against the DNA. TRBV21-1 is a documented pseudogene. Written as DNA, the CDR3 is TGTGCCAGCAGCAAAGCGGAGGGGAATGAGCAGTTCTTC. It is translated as CASSKAEGNEQFF.